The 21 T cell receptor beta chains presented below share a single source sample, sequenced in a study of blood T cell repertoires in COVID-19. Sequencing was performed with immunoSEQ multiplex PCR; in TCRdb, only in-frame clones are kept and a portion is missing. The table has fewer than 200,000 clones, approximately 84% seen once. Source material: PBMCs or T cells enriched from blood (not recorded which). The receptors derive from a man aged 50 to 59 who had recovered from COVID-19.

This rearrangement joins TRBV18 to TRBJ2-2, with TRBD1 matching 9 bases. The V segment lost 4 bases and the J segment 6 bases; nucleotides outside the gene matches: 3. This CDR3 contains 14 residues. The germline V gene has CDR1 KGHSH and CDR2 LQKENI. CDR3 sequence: CASSLRQGAGELFF. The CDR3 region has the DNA TGTGCCAGCTCACTCCGACAGGGGGCCGGGGAGCTGTTTTTT.

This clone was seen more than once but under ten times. The CDR3 protein is CASSLELTGELFF. The CDR3 nucleotides read TGTGCCAGCAGCCTCGAGCTCACCGGGGAGCTGTTTTTT. The chain is built from TRBV7-3 and TRBJ2-2; D not resolved. CDR1 is SGHTA, CDR2 FQGTGA, per germline. Deletions cut 5 bases from V and 4 bases from J, with 8 bases between. The CDR3 has 13 amino acids.

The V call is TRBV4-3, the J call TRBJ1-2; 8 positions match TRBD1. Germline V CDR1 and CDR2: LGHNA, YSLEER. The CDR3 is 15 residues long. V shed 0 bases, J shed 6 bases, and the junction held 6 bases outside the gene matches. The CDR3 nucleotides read TGCGCCAGCAGCCAAGAACCCAGGACAGGGCATGGCTACACCTTC. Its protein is CASSQEPRTGHGYTF.

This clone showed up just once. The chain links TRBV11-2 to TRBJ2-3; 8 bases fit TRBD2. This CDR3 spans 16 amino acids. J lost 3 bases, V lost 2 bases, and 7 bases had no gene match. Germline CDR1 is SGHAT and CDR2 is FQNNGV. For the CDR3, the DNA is TGTGCCAGCAGCTTAATCCGGGGGGGCGGTACAGATACGCAGTATTTT. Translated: CASSLIRGGGTDTQYF.

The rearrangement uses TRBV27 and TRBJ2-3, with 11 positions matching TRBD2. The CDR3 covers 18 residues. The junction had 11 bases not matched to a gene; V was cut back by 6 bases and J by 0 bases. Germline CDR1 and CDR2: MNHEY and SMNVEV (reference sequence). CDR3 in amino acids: CASSPRLAGTYSTDTQYF. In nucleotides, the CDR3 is TGTGCCAGCAGCCCGAGACTAGCGGGGACCTATAGCACAGATACGCAGTATTTT.

The CDR3 coding sequence is TGTGCCTGGAGTGTCACAGGGGCATGGGACACTGAAGCTTTCTTT. The encoded protein is CAWSVTGAWDTEAFF. The chain is built from TRBV30 and TRBJ1-1; TRBD1 matches at 7 bases. The CDR3 length is 15 residues. The V and J ends lost 0 bases and 3 bases, in that order; junction bases with no gene match: 7. Germline V gene sequence: CDR1 GTSNPN, CDR2 SVGIG (reference sequence).

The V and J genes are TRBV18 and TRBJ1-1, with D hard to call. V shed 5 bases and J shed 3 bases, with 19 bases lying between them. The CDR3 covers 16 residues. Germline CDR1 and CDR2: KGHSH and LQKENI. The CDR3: CASSTEIGGGDTEAFF. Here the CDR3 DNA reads TGTGCCAGCTCAACGGAAATCGGAGGTGGGGACACTGAAGCTTTCTTT.

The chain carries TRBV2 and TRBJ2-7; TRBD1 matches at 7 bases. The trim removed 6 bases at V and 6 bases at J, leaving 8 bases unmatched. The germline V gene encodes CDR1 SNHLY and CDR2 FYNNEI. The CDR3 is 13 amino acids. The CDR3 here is CASSWTGGGEQYF. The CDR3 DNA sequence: TGTGCCAGCAGCTGGACAGGAGGAGGCGAGCAGTACTTC.

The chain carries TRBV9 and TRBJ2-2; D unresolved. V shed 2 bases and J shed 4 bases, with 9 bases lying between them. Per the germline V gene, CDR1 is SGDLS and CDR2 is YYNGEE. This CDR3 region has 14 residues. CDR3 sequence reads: CASSVGTGTGELFF. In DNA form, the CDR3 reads TGTGCCAGCAGCGTGGGTACGGGCACCGGGGAGCTGTTTTTT.

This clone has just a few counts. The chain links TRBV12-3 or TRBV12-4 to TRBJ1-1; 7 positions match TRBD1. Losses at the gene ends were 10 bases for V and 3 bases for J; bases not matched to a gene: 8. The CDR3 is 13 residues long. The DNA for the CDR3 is TGTGCCATCAGATGGCAGGGGGACACTGAAGCTTTCTTT. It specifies CAIRWQGDTEAFF.

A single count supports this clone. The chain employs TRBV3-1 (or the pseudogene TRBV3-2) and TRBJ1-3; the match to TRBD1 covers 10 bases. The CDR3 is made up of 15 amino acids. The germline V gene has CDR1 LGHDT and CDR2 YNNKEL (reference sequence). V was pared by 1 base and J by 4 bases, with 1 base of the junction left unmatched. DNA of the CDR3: TGTGCCAGCAGCCAAGGACAGGGGGCGGGAAACACCATATATTTT. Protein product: CASSQGQGAGNTIYF.

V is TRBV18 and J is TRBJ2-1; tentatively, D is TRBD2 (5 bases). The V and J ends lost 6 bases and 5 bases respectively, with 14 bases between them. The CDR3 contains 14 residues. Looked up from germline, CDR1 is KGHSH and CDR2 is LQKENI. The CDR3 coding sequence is TGTGCCAGCTCCCCTACCGCCGGGAACAATGAGCAGTTCTTC. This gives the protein CASSPTAGNNEQFF.

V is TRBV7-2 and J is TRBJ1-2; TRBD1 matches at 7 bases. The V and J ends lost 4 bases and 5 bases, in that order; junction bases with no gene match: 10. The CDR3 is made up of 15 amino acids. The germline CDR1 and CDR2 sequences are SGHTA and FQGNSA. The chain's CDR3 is CASSSGTVGGYGYTF. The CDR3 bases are TGTGCCAGCAGCTCAGGGACAGTTGGGGGATATGGCTACACCTTC.

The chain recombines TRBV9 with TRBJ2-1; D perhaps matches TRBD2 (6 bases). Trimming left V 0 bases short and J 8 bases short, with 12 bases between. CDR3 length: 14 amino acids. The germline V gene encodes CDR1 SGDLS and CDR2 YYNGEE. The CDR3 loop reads CASSVEGREDEQFF. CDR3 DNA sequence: TGTGCCAGCAGCGTAGAGGGCAGGGAGGATGAGCAGTTCTTC.

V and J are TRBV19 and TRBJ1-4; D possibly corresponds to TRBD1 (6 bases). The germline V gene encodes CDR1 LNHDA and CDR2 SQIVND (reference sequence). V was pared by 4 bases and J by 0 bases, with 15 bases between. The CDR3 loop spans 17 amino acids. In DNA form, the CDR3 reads TGTGCCAGTAGTACCCGCCGACAGGAGACAACTAATGAAAAACTGTTTTTT. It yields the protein CASSTRRQETTNEKLFF.

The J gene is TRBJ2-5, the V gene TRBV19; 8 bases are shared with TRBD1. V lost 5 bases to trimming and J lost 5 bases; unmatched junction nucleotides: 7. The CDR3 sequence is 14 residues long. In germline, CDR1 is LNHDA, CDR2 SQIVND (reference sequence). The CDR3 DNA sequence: TGTGCCAGTAGTCCGGGACAGGTCCTTGAGACCCAGTACTTC. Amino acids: CASSPGQVLETQYF.

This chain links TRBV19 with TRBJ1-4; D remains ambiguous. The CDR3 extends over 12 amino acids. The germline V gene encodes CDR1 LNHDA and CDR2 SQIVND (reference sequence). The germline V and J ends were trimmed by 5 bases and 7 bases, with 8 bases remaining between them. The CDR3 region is CASSYRGEKLFF. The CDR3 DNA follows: TGTGCCAGTAGTTATCGAGGTGAAAAACTGTTTTTT.

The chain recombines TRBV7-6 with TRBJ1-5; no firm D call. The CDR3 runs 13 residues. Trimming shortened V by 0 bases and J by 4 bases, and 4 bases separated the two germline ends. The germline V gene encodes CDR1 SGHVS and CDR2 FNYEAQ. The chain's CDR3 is CASSLAQNQPQHF. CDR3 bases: TGTGCCAGCAGCTTAGCCCAGAATCAGCCCCAGCATTTT.

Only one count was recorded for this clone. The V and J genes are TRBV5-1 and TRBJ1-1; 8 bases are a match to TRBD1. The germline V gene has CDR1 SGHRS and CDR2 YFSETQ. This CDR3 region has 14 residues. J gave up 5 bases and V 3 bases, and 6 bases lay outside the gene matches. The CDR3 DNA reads TGCGCCAGCAGCTCACAGGGGGTTTATACTGAAGCTTTCTTT. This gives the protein CASSSQGVYTEAFF.

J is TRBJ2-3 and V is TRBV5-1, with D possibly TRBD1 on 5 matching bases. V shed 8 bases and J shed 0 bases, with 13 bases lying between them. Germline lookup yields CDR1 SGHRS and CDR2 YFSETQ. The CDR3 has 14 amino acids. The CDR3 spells CASLQGSSTDTQYF. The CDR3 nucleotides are TGCGCCAGTCTCCAGGGCTCTAGCACAGATACGCAGTATTTT. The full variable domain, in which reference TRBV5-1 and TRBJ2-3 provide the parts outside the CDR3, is KAGVTQTPRYLIKTRGQQVTLSCSPISGHRSVSWYQQTPGQGLQFLFEYFSETQRNKGNFPGRFSGRQFSNSRSEMNVSTLELGDSALYLCASLQGSSTDTQYFGPGTRLTVL.

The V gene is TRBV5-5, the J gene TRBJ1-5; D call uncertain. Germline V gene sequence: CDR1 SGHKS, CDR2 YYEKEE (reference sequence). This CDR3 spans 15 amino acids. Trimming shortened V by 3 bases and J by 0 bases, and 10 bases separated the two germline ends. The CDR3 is CASSSGWGSNQPQHF. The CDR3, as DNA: TGTGCCAGCAGCTCGGGGTGGGGTAGCAATCAGCCCCAGCATTTT. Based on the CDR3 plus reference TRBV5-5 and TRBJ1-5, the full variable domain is DAGVTQSPTHLIKTRGQQVTLRCSPISGHKSVSWYQQVLGQGPQFIFQYYEKEERGRGNFPDRFSARQFPNYSSELNVNALLLGDSALYLCASSSGWGSNQPQHFGDGTRLSIL.